This T cell receptor beta chain is from a study of blood T cell repertoires in COVID-19. The ends lost 6 bases at V and 12 bases at J; junction bases unmatched: 11. Germline loops: CDR1 SNHLY, CDR2 FYNNEI. The CDR3 covers 13 residues. Clones were sequenced by immunoSEQ multiplex PCR, and TCRdb holds only the in-frame ones, with some missing. The repertoire holds around 310,000 clones, with roughly 86% as singletons. The chain employs TRBV2 and TRBJ2-1; 7 nucleotides agree with TRBD1. Source material: PBMCs or T cells enriched from blood (not recorded which). The sequence was collected from a woman in her 30s who had recovered from COVID-19. The CDR3 DNA follows: TGTGCCAGCAGGCCGACAGGGCCCCATAGGCAGTTCTTC. Its protein is CASRPTGPHRQFF.